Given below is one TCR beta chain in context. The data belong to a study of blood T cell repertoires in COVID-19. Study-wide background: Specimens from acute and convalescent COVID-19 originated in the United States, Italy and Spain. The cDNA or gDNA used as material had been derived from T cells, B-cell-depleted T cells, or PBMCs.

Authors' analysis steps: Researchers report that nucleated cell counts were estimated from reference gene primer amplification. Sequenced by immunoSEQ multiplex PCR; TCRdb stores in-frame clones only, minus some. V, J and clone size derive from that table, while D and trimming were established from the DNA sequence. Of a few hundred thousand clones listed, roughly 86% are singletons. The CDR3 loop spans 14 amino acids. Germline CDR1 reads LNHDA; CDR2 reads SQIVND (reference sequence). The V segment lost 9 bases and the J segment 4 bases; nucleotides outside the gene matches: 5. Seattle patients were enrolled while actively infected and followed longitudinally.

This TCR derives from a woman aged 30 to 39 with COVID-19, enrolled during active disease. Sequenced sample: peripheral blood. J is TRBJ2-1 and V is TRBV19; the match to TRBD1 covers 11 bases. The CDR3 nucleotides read TGTGCCAGCTCCGGGACAGGGGGGTACAATGAGCAGTTCTTC. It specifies CASSGTGGYNEQFF.